The subject of this entry is one T cell receptor beta chain. Its target is not known. The source of the sample is a study of cytomegalovirus exposure and HLA in healthy donors. Per germline, CDR1 SGHRS and CDR2 YFSETQ. CDR3 length equals 16 residues. V lost 3 bases and J lost 0, with 15 bases in between. Study observations and caveats: Across HLA loci, a later analysis found differing TCR association rates, with DRB1 most and HLA-C fewest. A reported reduction in N-insertions relative to the approximately 640-donor mean was seen in an Asian-associated ancestry cluster in a later analysis. Being indistinguishable, some V segments were excluded, TRBV6-2 and TRBV6-3 among them.

Amplification used 60 Vbeta primers and 13 Jbeta primers. Data came from immunoSEQ multiplex PCR; TCRdb stores just in-frame clones and leaves some out. This sample yields approximately 46,000 clones, of which 70% to 80% are seen a single time; roughly 6.3% belongs to the top ten. This receptor was identified in a man aged 25 to 45 in good health and CMV-seronegative. Input material: PBMCs. The genes are TRBV5-1 and TRBJ1-1; D is possibly TRBD1 (6 bases). The CDR3 reads CASSSGGSTLNTEAFF. In DNA, the CDR3 is TGCGCCAGCAGCTCGGGGGGCAGCACCTTGAACACTGAAGCTTTCTTT.